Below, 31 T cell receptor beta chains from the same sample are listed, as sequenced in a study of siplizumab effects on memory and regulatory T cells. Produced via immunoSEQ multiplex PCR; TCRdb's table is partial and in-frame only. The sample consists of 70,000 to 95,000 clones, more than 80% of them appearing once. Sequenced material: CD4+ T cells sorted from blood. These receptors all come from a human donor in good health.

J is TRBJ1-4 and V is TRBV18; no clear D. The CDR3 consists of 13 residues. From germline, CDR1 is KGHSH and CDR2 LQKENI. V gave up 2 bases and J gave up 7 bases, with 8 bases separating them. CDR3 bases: TGTGCCAGCTCACCAAATACCGGTGAAAAACTGTTTTTT. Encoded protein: CASSPNTGEKLFF.

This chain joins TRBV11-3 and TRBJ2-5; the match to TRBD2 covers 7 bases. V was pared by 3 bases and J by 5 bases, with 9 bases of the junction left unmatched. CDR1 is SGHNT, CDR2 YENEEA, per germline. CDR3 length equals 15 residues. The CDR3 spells CASSLRSAGPETQYF. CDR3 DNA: TGTGCCAGCAGCTTGAGGTCAGCGGGACCTGAGACCCAGTACTTC.

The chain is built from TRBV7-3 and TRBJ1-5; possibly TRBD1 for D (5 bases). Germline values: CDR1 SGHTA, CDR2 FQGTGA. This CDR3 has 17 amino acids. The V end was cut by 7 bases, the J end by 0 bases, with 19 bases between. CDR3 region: CASNLRAARYSNQPQHF. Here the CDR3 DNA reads TGTGCCAGCAACCTCAGGGCCGCTCGTTATAGCAATCAGCCCCAGCATTTT.

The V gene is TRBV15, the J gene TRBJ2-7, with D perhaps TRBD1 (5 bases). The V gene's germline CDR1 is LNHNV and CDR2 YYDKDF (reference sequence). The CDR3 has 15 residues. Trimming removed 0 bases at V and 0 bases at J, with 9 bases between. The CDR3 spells CATSRDLGDSYEQYF. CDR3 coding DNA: TGTGCCACCAGCAGAGATCTAGGGGACTCCTACGAGCAGTACTTC.

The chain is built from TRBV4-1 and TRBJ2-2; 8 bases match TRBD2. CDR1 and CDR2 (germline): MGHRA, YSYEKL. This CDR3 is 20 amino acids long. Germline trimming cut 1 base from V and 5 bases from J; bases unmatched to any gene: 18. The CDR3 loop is CASSQGFPPGGPAGTGELFF. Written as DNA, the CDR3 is TGCGCCAGCAGCCAAGGTTTCCCCCCGGGAGGGCCGGCGGGGACCGGGGAGCTGTTTTTT.

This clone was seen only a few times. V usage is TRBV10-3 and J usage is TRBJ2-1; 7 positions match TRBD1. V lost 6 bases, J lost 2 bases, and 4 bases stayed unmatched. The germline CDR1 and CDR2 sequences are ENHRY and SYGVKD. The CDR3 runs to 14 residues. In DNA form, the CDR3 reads TGTGCCATCAGGCGACAGGGCCCCTACAATGAGCAGTTCTTC. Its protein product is CAIRRQGPYNEQFF.

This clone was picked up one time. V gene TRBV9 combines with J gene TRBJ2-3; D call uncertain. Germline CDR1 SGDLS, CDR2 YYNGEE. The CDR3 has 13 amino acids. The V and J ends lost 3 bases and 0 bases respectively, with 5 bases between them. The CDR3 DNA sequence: TGTGCCAGCAGCGAAAGTAGCACAGATACGCAGTATTTT. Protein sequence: CASSESSTDTQYF. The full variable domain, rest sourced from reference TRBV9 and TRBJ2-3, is DSGVTQTPKHLITATGQRVTLRCSPRSGDLSVYWYQQSLDQGLQFLIQYYNGEERAKGNILERFSAQQFPDLHSELNLSSLELGDSALYFCASSESSTDTQYFGPGTRLTVL.

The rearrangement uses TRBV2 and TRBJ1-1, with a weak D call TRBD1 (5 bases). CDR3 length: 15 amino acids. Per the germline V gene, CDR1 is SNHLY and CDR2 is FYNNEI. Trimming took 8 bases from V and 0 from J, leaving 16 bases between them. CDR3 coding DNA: TGTGCCAGCGTCTACACGGGACTCCTGAACACTGAAGCTTTCTTT. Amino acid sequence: CASVYTGLLNTEAFF.

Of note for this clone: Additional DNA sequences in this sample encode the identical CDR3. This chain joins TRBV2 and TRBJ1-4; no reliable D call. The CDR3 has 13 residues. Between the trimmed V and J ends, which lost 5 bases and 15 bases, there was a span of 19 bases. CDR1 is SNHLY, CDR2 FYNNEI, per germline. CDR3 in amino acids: CASSRPSQDSLFF. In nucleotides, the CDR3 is TGTGCCAGCAGTCGGCCTTCCCAGGATAGCTTGTTTTTT.

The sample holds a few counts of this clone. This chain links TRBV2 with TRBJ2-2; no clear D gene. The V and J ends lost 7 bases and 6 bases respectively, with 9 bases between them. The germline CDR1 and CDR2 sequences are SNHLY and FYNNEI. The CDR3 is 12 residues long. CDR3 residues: CASTPIPGELFF. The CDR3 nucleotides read TGTGCCAGCACCCCTATCCCCGGGGAGCTGTTTTTT.

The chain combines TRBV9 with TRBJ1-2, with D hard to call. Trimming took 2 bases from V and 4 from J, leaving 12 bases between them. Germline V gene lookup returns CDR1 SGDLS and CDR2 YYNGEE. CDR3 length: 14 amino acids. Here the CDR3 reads CASSVNDVTYGYTF. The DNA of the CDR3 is TGTGCCAGCAGCGTCAACGACGTAACCTATGGCTACACCTTC.

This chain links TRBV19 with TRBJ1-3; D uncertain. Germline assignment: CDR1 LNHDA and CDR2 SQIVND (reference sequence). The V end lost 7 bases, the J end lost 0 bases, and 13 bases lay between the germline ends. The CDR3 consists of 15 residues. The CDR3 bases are TGTGCCAGTACTCTCGGGCCCTACTCTGGAAACACCATATATTTT. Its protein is CASTLGPYSGNTIYF.

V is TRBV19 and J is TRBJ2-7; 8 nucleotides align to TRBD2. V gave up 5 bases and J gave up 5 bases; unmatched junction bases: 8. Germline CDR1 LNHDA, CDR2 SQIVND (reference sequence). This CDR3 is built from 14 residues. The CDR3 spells CASSPRGGVHEQYF. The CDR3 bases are TGTGCCAGTAGTCCCCGGGGGGGCGTGCACGAGCAGTACTTC.

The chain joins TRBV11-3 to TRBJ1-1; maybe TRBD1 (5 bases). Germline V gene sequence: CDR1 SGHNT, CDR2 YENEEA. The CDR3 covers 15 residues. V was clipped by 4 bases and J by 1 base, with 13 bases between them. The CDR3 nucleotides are TGTGCCAGCAGCTCAACTGGGGGGAGGAACACTGAAGCTTTCTTT. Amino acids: CASSSTGGRNTEAFF. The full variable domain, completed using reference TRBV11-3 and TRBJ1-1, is EAGVVQSPRYKIIEKKQPVAFWCNPISGHNTLYWYLQNLGQGPELLIRYENEEAVDDSQLPKDRFSAERLKGVDSTLKIQPAELGDSAVYLCASSSTGGRNTEAFFGQGTRLTVV.

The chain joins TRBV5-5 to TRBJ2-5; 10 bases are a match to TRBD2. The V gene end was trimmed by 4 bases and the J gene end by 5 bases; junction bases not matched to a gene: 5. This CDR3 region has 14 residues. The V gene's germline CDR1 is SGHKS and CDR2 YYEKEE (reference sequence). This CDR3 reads CASSLAGARETQYF. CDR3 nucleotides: TGTGCCAGCAGCCTAGCGGGAGCCCGGGAGACCCAGTACTTC.

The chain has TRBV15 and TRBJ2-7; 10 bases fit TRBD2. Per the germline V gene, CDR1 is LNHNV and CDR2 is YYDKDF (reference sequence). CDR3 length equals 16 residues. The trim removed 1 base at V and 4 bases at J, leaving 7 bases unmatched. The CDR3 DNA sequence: TGTGCCACCAGCAGAGTGGGGGCTAGCGGGAGTTACGAGCAGTACTTC. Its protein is CATSRVGASGSYEQYF. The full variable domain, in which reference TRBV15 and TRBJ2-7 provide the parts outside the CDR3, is DAMVIQNPRYQVTQFGKPVTLSCSQTLNHNVMYWYQQKSSQAPKLLFHYYDKDFNNEADTPDNFQSRRPNTSFCFLDIRSPGLGDTAMYLCATSRVGASGSYEQYFGPGTRLTVT.

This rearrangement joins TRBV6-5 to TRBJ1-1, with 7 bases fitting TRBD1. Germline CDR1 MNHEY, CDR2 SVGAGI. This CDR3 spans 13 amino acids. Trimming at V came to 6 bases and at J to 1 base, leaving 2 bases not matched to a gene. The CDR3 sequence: CASSRDRNTEAFF. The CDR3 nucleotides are TGTGCCAGCAGCCGGGACAGGAACACTGAAGCTTTCTTT.

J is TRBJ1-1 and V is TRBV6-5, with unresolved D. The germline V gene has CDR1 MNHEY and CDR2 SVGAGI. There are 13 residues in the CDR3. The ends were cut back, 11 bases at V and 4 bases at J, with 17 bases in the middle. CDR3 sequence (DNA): TGTGCCGTCGTGGGTAGGGTCGGCACTGAAGCTTTCTTT. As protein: CAVVGRVGTEAFF.

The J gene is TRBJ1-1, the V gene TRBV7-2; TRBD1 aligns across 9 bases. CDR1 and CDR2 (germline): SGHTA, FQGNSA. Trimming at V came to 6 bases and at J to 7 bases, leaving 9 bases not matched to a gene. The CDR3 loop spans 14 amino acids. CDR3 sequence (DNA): TGTGCCAGCAGTCAGGGACAGGGTAGTATTGAAGCTTTCTTT. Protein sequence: CASSQGQGSIEAFF.

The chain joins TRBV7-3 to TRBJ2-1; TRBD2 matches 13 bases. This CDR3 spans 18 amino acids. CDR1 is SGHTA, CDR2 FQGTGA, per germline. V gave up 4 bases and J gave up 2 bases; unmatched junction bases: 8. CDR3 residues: CASSSSTSGRKPYNEQFF. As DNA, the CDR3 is TGTGCCAGCAGCTCATCGACTAGCGGGAGGAAACCCTACAATGAGCAGTTCTTC.

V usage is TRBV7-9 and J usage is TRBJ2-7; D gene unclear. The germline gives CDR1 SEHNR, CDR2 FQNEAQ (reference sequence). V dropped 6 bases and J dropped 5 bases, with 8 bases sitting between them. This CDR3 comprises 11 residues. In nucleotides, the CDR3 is TGTGCCAGCAGTCGCAGGAACGAGCAGTACTTC. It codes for CASSRRNEQYF.

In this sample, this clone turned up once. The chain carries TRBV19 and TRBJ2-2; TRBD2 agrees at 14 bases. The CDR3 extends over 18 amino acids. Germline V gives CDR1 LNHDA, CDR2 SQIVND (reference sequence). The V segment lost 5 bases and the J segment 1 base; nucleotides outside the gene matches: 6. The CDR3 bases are TGTGCCAGTAGTGGTAGGACTAGCGGGAGGTGGAACACCGGGGAGCTGTTTTTT. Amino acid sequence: CASSGRTSGRWNTGELFF. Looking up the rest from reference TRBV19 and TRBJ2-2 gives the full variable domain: DGGITQSPKYLFRKEGQNVTLSCEQNLNHDAMYWYRQDPGQGLRLIYYSQIVNDFQKGDIAEGYSVSREKKESFPLTVTSAQKNPTAFYLCASSGRTSGRWNTGELFFGEGSRLTVL.

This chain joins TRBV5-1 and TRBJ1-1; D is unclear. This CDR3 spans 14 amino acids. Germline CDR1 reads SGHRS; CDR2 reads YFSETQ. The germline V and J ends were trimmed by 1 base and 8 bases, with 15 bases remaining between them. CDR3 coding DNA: TGCGCCAGCAGCTTGTCTGGCGGGGAGAGAGAAGCTTTCTTT. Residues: CASSLSGGEREAFF.

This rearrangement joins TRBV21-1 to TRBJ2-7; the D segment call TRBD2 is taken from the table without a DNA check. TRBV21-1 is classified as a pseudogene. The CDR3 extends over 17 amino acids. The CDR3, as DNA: TGTGCCAGCAGCAGGATACCGGGGACTAGCGAAACCTACGAGCAGTACTTC. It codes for CASSRIPGTSETYEQYF.

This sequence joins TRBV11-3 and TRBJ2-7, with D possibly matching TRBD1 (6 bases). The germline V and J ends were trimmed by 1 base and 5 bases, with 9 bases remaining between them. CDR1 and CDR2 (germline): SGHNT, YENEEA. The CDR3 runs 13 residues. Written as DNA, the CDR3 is TGTGCCAGCAGCTTAGGACAGGCCCACGAGCAGTACTTC. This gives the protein CASSLGQAHEQYF.

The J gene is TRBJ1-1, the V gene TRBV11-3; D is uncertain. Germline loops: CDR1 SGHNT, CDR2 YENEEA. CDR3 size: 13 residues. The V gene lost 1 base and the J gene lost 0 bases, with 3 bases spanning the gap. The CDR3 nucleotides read TGTGCCAGCAGCTTAGGGATGAACACTGAAGCTTTCTTT. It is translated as CASSLGMNTEAFF.

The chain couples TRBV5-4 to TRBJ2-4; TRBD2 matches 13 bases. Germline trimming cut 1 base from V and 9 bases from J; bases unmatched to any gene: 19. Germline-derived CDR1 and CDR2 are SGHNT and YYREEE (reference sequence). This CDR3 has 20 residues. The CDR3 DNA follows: TGTGCCAGCAGCTTGATCGGGACTAGCGGGATATTAGGGGGTAGGGTCATTCAGTACTTC. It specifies CASSLIGTSGILGGRVIQYF.

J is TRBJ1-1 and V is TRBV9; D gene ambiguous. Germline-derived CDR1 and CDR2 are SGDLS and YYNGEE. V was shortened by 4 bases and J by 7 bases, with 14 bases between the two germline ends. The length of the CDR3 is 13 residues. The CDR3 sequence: CASSFLGAGEAFF. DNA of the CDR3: TGTGCCAGCAGCTTCTTAGGAGCGGGTGAAGCTTTCTTT.

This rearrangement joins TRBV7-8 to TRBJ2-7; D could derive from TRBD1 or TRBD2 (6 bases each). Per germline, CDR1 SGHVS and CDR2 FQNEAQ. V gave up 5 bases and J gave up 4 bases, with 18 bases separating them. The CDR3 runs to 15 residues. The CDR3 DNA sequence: TGTGCCAGCAGCCCCGTGAGGGGGGACACGTACGAGCAGTACTTC. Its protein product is CASSPVRGDTYEQYF.

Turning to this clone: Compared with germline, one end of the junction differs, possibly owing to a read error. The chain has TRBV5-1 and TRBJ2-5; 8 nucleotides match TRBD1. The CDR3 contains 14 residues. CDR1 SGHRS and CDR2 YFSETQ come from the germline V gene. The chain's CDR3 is CASAGGVVQETQYF. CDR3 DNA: TGCGCCAGCGCAGGGGGCGTGGTCCAAGAAACCCAGTACTTC.

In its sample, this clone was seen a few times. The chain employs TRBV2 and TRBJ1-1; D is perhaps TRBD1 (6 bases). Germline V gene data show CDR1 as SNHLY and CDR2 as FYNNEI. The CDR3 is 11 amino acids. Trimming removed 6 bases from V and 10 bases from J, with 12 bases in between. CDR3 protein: CASSVDRRAFF. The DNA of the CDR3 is TGTGCCAGCAGCGTCGACAGGAGAGCTTTCTTT.